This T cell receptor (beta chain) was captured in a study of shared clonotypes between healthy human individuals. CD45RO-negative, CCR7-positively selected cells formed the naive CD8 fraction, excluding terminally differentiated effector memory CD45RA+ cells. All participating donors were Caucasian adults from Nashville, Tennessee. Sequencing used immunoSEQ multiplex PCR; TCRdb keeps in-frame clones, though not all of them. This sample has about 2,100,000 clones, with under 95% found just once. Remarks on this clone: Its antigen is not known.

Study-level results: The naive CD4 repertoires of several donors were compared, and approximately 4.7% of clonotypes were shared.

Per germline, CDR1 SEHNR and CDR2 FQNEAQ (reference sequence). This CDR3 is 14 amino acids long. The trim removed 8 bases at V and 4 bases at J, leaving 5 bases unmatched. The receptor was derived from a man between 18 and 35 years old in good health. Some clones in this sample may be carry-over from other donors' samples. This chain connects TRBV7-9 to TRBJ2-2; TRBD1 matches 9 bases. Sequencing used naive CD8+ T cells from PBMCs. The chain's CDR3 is CASLGQGSTGELFF. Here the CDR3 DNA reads TGTGCCAGCCTGGGACAGGGAAGCACCGGGGAGCTGTTTTTT. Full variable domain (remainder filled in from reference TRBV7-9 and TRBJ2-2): DTGVSQNPRHKITKRGQNVTFRCDPISEHNRLYWYRQTLGQGPEFLTYFQNEAQLEKSRLLSDRFSAERPKGSFSTLEIQRTEQGDSAMYLCASLGQGSTGELFFGEGSRLTVL.